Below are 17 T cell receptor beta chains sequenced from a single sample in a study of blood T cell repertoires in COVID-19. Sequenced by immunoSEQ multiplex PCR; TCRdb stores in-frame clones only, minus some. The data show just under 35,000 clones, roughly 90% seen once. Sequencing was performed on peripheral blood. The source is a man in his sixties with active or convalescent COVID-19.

The CDR3 DNA follows: TGTGCCAGCCGGGGGGCCAAGGCCGGGGAGCTGTTTTTT. Protein: CASRGAKAGELFF. This chain links TRBV7-3 with TRBJ2-2; D is possibly TRBD2 (7 bases). Per germline, CDR1 SGHTA and CDR2 FQGTGA. V lost 8 bases to trimming and J lost 6 bases, with 13 bases between them. The CDR3 sequence is 13 residues long.

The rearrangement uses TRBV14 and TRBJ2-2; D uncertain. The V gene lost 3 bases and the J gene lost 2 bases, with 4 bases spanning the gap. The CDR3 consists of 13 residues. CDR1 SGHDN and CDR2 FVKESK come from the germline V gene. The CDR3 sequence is CASSHLNTGELFF. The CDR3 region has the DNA TGTGCCAGCAGCCACCTAAACACCGGGGAGCTGTTTTTT. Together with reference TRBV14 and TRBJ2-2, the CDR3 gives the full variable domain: EAGVTQFPSHSVIEKGQTVTLRCDPISGHDNLYWYRRVMGKEIKFLLHFVKESKQDESGMPNNRFLAERTGGTYSTLKVQPAELEDSGVYFCASSHLNTGELFFGEGSRLTVL.

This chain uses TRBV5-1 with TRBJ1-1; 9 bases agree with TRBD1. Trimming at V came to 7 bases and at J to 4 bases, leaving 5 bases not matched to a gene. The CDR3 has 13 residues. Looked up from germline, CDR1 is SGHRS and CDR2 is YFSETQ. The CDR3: CASRGQGFTEAFF. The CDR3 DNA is TGCGCCAGCCGGGGACAGGGATTCACTGAAGCTTTCTTT.

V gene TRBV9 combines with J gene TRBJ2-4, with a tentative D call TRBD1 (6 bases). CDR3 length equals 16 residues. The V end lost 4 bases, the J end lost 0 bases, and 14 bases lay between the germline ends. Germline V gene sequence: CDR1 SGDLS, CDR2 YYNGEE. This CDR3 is CASSPTTGLAKNIQYF. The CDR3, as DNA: TGTGCCAGCAGCCCTACGACAGGACTAGCCAAAAACATTCAGTACTTC.

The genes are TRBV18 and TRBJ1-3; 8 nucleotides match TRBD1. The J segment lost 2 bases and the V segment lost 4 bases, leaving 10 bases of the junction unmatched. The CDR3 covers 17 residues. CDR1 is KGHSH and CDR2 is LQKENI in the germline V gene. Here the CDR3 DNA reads TGTGCCAGCTCACAAAAGGACAGGGCCGTAACTGGAAACACCATATATTTT. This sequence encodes CASSQKDRAVTGNTIYF.

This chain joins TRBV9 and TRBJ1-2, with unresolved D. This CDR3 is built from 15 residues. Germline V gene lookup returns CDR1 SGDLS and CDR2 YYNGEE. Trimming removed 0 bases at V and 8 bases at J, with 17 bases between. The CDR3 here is CASSVGRTGMRGYTF. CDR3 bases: TGTGCCAGCAGCGTAGGCCGAACGGGGATGAGGGGCTACACCTTC.

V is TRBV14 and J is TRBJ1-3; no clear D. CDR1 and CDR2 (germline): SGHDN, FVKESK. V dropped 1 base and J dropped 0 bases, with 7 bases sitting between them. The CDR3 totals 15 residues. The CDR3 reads CASSQVANSGNTIYF. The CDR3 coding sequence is TGTGCCAGCAGCCAAGTGGCAAACTCTGGAAACACCATATATTTT.

CDR3 sequence: CASSTTGVNSPLHF. CDR3 sequence (DNA): TGTGCCAGCTCAACAACAGGCGTAAATTCACCCCTCCACTTT. This chain connects TRBV18 to TRBJ1-6; a possible D gene is TRBD1 (5 bases). Germline CDR1 KGHSH, CDR2 LQKENI. Trimming removed 5 bases at V and 7 bases at J, with 12 bases between. The CDR3 has 14 amino acids.

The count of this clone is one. The CDR3 DNA follows: TGTGCCAGCAGTTGGCAAGGGGGGGCTGGCTACACCTTC. Amino acids: CASSWQGGAGYTF. The chain is built from TRBV12-3 or TRBV12-4 and TRBJ1-2, with D possibly matching TRBD1 (6 bases). CDR3 length: 13 amino acids. The V and J ends lost 4 bases and 7 bases respectively, with 13 bases between them.

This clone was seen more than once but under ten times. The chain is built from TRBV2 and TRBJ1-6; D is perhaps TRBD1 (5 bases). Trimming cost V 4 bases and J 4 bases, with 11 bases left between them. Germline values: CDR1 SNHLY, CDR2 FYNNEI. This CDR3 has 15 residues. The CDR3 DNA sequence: TGTGCCAGCAGTGGCGCAGGGATTTATAATTCACCCCTCCACTTT. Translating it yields CASSGAGIYNSPLHF.

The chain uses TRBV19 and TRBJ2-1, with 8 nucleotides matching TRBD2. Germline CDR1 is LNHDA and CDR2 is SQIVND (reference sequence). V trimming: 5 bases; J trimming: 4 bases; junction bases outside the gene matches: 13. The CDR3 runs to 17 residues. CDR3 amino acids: CASSPGGGRSGYNEQFF. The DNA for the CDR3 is TGTGCCAGTAGTCCCGGGGGGGGTCGAAGCGGATACAATGAGCAGTTCTTC.

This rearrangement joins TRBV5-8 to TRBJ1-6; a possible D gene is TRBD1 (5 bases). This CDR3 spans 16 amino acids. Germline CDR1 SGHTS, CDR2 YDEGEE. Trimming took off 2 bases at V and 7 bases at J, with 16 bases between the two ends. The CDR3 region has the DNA TGTGCCAGCAGCTTTTTTGGGGGGGTTAGGAATTCACCCCTCCACTTT. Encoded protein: CASSFFGGVRNSPLHF. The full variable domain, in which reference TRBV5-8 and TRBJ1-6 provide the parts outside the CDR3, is EAGVTQSPTHLIKTRGQQATLRCSPISGHTSVYWYQQALGLGLQFLLWYDEGEERNRGNFPPRFSGRQFPNYSSELNVNALELEDSALYLCASSFFGGVRNSPLHFGNGTRLTVT.

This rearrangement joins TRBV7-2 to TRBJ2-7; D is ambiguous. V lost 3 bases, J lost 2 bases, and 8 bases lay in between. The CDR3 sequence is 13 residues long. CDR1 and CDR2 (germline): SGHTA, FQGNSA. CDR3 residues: CASSLGRPYEQYF. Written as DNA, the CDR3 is TGTGCCAGCAGCTTGGGCAGACCCTACGAGCAGTACTTC.

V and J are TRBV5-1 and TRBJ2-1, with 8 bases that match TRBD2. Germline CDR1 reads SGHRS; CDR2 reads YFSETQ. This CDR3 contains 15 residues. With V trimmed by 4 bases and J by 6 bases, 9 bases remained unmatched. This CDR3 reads CASSARLASSNEQFF. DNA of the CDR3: TGCGCCAGCAGCGCCCGACTAGCGAGTAGCAATGAGCAGTTCTTC.

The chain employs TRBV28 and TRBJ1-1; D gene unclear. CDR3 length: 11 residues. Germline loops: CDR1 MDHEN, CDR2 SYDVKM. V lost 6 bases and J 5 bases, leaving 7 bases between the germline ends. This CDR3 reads CASRVETEAFF. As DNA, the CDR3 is TGTGCCAGCAGGGTGGAGACTGAAGCTTTCTTT.

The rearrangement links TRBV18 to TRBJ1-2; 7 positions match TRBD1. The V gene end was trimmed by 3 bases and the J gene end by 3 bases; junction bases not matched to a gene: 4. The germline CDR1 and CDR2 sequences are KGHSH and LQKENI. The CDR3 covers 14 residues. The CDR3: CASSPTGSYYGYTF. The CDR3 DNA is TGTGCCAGCTCACCGACAGGGAGTTACTATGGCTACACCTTC.

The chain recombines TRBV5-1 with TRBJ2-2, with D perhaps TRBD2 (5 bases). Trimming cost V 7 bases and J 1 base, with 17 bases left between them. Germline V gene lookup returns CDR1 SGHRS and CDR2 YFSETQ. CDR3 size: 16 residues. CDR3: CASSSRGFGNTGELFF. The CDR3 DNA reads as TGCGCCAGCTCAAGCCGGGGTTTTGGGAACACCGGGGAGCTGTTTTTT. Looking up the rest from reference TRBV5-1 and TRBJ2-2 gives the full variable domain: KAGVTQTPRYLIKTRGQQVTLSCSPISGHRSVSWYQQTPGQGLQFLFEYFSETQRNKGNFPGRFSGRQFSNSRSEMNVSTLELGDSALYLCASSSRGFGNTGELFFGEGSRLTVL.